A selection of T cell receptor beta chains follows, all from one sample in a study of cytomegalovirus exposure and HLA in healthy donors. Measured with immunoSEQ multiplex PCR; TCRdb has only the in-frame clones, and not every one. Among 90,000 to 150,000 clones listed, around two thirds were seen once. Sequenced input: PBMCs. The receptors here all came from a human donor in good health. CDR3s include the opening cysteine and the closing phenylalanine or tryptophan. Fields, in order: clone size, V gene, J gene, D gene, CDR3 DNA, CDR3 protein. D genes are given only for firm matches. A clone size is listed for some rows: how often the clone was seen (once, few, many), or a class if it is expanded.

>.|TRBV19|TRBJ1-1|TRBD1
TGTGCCAGTAGTAAAGACAGGGTCACTGAAGCTTTCTTT
CASSKDRVTEAFF
>.|TRBV28|TRBJ1-5|TRBD1
TGTGCCAGCAGATTCGGGACAGACCCACCAAACAATCAGCCCCAGCATTTT
CASRFGTDPPNNQPQHF
>once|TRBV4-1|TRBJ2-5|.
TGCGCCAGCAGCCAAGGTCCCTCGGAAGAGACCCAGTACTTC
CASSQGPSEETQYF
>.|TRBV28|TRBJ2-7|TRBD1
TGTGCCAGCAGTTCCGGGGACAGGGACGACGAGCAGTACTTC
CASSSGDRDDEQYF
>.|TRBV15|TRBJ1-5|TRBD1
TGTGCCACCAGCAGCCACAGGGGGCTCGATCAGCCCCAGCATTTT
CATSSHRGLDQPQHF
>few|TRBV5-6|TRBJ2-3|.
TGTGCCAGCAGCTCGACAGCAGGAGATACGCAGTATTTT
CASSSTAGDTQYF
>.|TRBV2|TRBJ2-2|.
TGTGCCAGCAGCAAAACGTCCGGGGTTGGGGGGGAGCTGTTTTTT
CASSKTSGVGGELFF
>.|TRBV7-8|TRBJ2-7|.
TGTGCCAGCAGCTTTCGAGGGAGCGGGTCCTACGAGCAGTACTTC
CASSFRGSGSYEQYF
>.|TRBV4-3|TRBJ2-3|.
TGCGCCAGCAGCCAAGGTGACGGCGGAGACTTCTATACGCAGTATTTT
CASSQGDGGDFYTQYF
>.|TRBV6-6|TRBJ2-2|TRBD1
TGTGCCAGCAGTTCCAGACAGGGAAACACCGGGGAGCTGTTTTTT
CASSSRQGNTGELFF
>.|TRBV28|TRBJ1-1|TRBD1
TGTGCCAGCAGCCCTGTCCCGACAGGGGTGAACACTGAAGCTTTCTTT
CASSPVPTGVNTEAFF
>.|TRBV15|TRBJ1-1|TRBD1
TGTGCCACCAGCCCCTGGGGGACAGGCGCAGAAATAGGTTCATCTGAAGCTTTCTTT
CATSPWGTGAEIGSSEAFF
>.|TRBV5-1|TRBJ2-2|TRBD2
TGCGCCAGCAGCTTGGAGTCTAGCGGGTTATCGGCCGGGGAGCTGTTTTTT
CASSLESSGLSAGELFF
>.|TRBV5-1|TRBJ1-1|TRBD1
TGCGCCAGCAGCTTGGGACAGGGTACGCTGAGCACTGAAGCTTTCTTT
CASSLGQGTLSTEAFF
>.|TRBV29-1|TRBJ1-5|.
TGCAGCGTTGCCTTGGCCGGGACTTTTCAGCCCCAGCATTTT
CSVALAGTFQPQHF
>.|TRBV6-1|TRBJ1-2|.
TGTGCCAGCAGTGAATCCCTCGGGGACAAAGTAAAAGGCTACACCTTC
CASSESLGDKVKGYTF
>once|TRBV7-2|TRBJ2-5|TRBD2
TGTGCCAGCAGCTCAGCGGGGGGGCCGACCCAGTACTTC
CASSSAGGPTQYF
>.|TRBV6-6|TRBJ2-7|TRBD1
TGTGCCAGCACCGATACAGGGGGCCTAAACGAGCAGTACTTC
CASTDTGGLNEQYF
>.|TRBV6-5|TRBJ2-5|.
TGTGCCAGCAGTACCCCAAGACAGGAAGAGACCCAGTACTTC
CASSTPRQEETQYF
>.|TRBV6-5|TRBJ2-5|.
TGTGCCAGCAGTTACTCTCTACAGGATCAAGAGACCCAGTACTTC
CASSYSLQDQETQYF
>.|TRBV9|TRBJ2-1|.
TGTGCCAGCAGCGCTACGGATCTCCGGAGCTCCTACAATGAGCAGTTCTTC
CASSATDLRSSYNEQFF
>.|TRBV9|TRBJ1-6|.
TGTGCCAGCAGCGGTGGACACGGGCAAAACGCCCTCCACTTT
CASSGGHGQNALHF
>.|TRBV4-1|TRBJ2-7|.
TGCGCCAGCAGCCAAGACTGGGGGACTGGACAGTACTTC
CASSQDWGTGQYF
>.|TRBV9|TRBJ2-1|TRBD2
TGTGCCAGCAGCGTATGGGCTAGCGGCTCCTACAATGAGCAGTTCTTC
CASSVWASGSYNEQFF
>.|TRBV14|TRBJ2-7|.
TGTGCCAGCAGCCACCCCCGGGGTGGAATCTACGAGCAGTACTTC
CASSHPRGGIYEQYF
>few|TRBV7-9|TRBJ2-7|.
TGTGCCAGCAGCCCCCCTCCTAGGTACGGAAACGAGCAGTACTTC
CASSPPPRYGNEQYF
>.|TRBV29-1|TRBJ1-2|TRBD1
TGCAGCGTGTGGGGACAGCTCTATGGCTACACCTTC
CSVWGQLYGYTF
>.|TRBV5-4|TRBJ1-1|.
TGTGCCAGCAGCTTGAGGTGGGGGGGGCTTTCGAACACTGAAGCTTTCTTT
CASSLRWGGLSNTEAFF
>.|TRBV2|TRBJ1-4|TRBD1
TGTGCCAGCAGTTCGCGGGACAGGGGTACAACAACTAATGAAAAACTGTTTTTT
CASSSRDRGTTTNEKLFF
>.|TRBV6-6|TRBJ1-2|TRBD1
TGTGCCAGCAGATCGGGGATCAGGGGGCGCGGATTCACCTTC
CASRSGIRGRGFTF
>.|TRBV4-2|TRBJ2-2|TRBD2
TGTGCCAGCAGCCAGGCCACTAGCGGGTCTCTATCCGGGGAGCTGTTTTTT
CASSQATSGSLSGELFF
>few|TRBV11-1|TRBJ1-1|.
TGTGCCAGCAGCTTATCCCCAGGAGGGGTACAAGCTGAAGCTTTCTTT
CASSLSPGGVQAEAFF
>.|TRBV18|TRBJ1-1|TRBD1
TGTGCCAGCTCACCTCAGGGGGCGGAAGGCACTGAAGCTTTCTTT
CASSPQGAEGTEAFF
>.|TRBV19|TRBJ1-5|.
TGTGCCAATAGTAAGGCAGGGTTCGAAGGCCAGCCCCAGCATTTT
CANSKAGFEGQPQHF
>.|TRBV20-1|TRBJ1-1|TRBD1
TGCAGTGCTGACAGGGGAAGTGAAGCTTTCTTT
CSADRGSEAFF
>.|TRBV5-4|TRBJ2-7|TRBD1
TGTGCCAGCAGCCCGGGACAGAAATACGAGCAGTACTTC
CASSPGQKYEQYF
>.|TRBV7-9|TRBJ1-2|.
TGTGCCAGCAGCTCCTCGGGACTCTATGGCTACACCTTC
CASSSSGLYGYTF
>.|TRBV29-1|TRBJ1-1|.
TGCAGCTCCGGGGGGGGCGTCACTGAAGCTTTCTTT
CSSGGGVTEAFF
>.|TRBV5-6|TRBJ1-1|TRBD1
TGTGCCAGCAGCTTCCCGGACAGGTTGAACACTGAAGCTTTCTTT
CASSFPDRLNTEAFF
>.|TRBV9|TRBJ1-2|.
TGTGCCAGCAGCCCCCGGCCTGGAACAGGAAGTGGTGGCTACACCTTC
CASSPRPGTGSGGYTF
>.|TRBV5-4|TRBJ1-2|.
TGTGCCAGCAGCTTGGCAGGGGCTAGCTATGGCTACACCTTC
CASSLAGASYGYTF
>.|TRBV27|TRBJ1-5|.
TGTGCCAGCAGTTCCGCCTTGGACGCCCGGGGGGGCAATCAGCCCCAGCATTTT
CASSSALDARGGNQPQHF
>medium-sized|TRBV7-9|TRBJ2-7|TRBD1
TGTGCCAGCAGCTCCCCCAGGGACAGGGGGCTGGACTACGAGCAGTACTTC
CASSSPRDRGLDYEQYF
>few|TRBV6-1|TRBJ1-2|.
TGTGCCAGCAGTGATCCCCCGGATCGGGTGAACACCTTC
CASSDPPDRVNTF
>.|TRBV7-8|TRBJ2-1|TRBD2
TGTGCCAGCAGCTTGGGGGGGGTAGCGGGGGCCCTGGAGTTCTTC
CASSLGGVAGALEFF
>.|TRBV7-9|TRBJ2-2|TRBD2
TGTGCCAGCAGCTTGGGACTAGCCCCGAACACCGGGGAGCTGTTTTTT
CASSLGLAPNTGELFF